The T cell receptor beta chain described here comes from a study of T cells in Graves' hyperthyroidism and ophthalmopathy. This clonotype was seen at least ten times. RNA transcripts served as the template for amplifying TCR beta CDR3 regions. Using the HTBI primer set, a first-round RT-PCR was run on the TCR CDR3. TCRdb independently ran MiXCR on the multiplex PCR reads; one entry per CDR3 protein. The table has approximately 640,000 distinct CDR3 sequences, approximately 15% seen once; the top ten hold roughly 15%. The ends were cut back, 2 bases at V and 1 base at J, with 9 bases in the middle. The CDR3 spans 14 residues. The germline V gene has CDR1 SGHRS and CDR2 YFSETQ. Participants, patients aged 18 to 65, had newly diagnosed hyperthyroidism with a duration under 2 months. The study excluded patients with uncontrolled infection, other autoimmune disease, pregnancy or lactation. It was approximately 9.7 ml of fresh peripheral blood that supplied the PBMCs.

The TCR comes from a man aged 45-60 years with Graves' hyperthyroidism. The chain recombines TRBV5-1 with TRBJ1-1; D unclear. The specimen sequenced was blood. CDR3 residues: CASSLFRGNTEAFF. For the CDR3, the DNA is TGCGCCAGCAGCTTATTCCGGGGGAACACTGAAGCTTTCTTT.